This T cell receptor beta chain was captured in a study of shared clonotypes between healthy human individuals. Study findings and constraints: Sampling covered nothing but blood. Tissue TCR repertoires likely differ from those found in blood.

CD45RA-negative memory and CD45RA+ naive subsets were split from the CD4+ cells. A remark on this clone: The antigen is undetermined.

In the original processing: Filtering of immunoSEQ junctional sequences could not match full-length read filtering. Sequencing was performed with immunoSEQ multiplex PCR; in TCRdb, only in-frame clones are kept and a portion is missing. The V and J calls and the clone size are those of that table, but D and trimming were determined from the DNA. The data contain around 700,000 clones, more than 70% of them singletons. The origin of this receptor is a woman aged 25 to 39 in good health. The sequenced sample consisted of memory CD4+ T cells sorted from blood. Subset specified: CD45RA-negative fraction.

The CDR3 spells CASSLADWETQYF. The CDR3 region has the DNA TGTGCCAGCAGCTTAGCGGATTGGGAGACCCAGTACTTC. This rearrangement joins TRBV11-1 to TRBJ2-5; no clear D gene. CDR3 length: 13 residues. Germline V gene data show CDR1 as SGHAT and CDR2 as FQDESV (reference sequence). The V end was cut by 0 bases, the J end by 5 bases, with 7 bases between.